The 28 T cell receptor beta chains listed next were all sequenced from one sample in a study of cytotoxic CD8 clonotypes in ibrutinib-treated CLL. Some clones are missing from TCRdb's copy, which holds only in-frame ones; the method was immunoSEQ multiplex PCR. This sample has roughly 110,000 clones, with 45% to 65% found just once. The specimen comprised PBMCs, sampled after 24 months of ibrutinib treatment. These receptors all come from a human donor with chronic lymphocytic leukemia.

J is TRBJ1-4 and V is TRBV5-1; TRBD1 aligns across 9 bases. CDR3 length equals 19 residues. The germline V gene has CDR1 SGHRS and CDR2 YFSETQ. V was pared by 3 bases and J by 8 bases, with 20 bases of the junction left unmatched. This chain's CDR3 is CASSSGTGGGELRREKLFF. Written as DNA, the CDR3 is TGCGCCAGCAGCTCGGGCACAGGGGGCGGAGAACTTAGACGAGAAAAACTGTTTTTT.

The chain links TRBV18 to TRBJ1-5; D is perhaps TRBD1 (5 bases). The CDR3 has 15 amino acids. Trimming removed 0 bases at V and 2 bases at J, with 8 bases between. Germline V gene lookup returns CDR1 KGHSH and CDR2 LQKENI. As DNA, the CDR3 is TGTGCCAGCTCACCACCGGCGGGGGGCAATCAGCCCCAGCATTTT. The encoded protein is CASSPPAGGNQPQHF.

The gene calls are TRBV27 and TRBJ2-5; 10 bases fit TRBD2. The J segment lost 7 bases and the V segment lost 0 bases, leaving 5 bases of the junction unmatched. From germline, CDR1 is MNHEY and CDR2 SMNVEV (reference sequence). CDR3 length: 15 residues. CDR3 sequence reads: CASSLSGTSGATQYF. The CDR3 DNA is TGTGCCAGCAGTTTATCGGGTACTAGCGGGGCGACCCAGTACTTC.

The V gene is TRBV7-6, the J gene TRBJ2-3; TRBD2 agrees at 7 bases. J gave up 6 bases and V 1 base, and 7 bases lay outside the gene matches. The germline V gene has CDR1 SGHVS and CDR2 FNYEAQ. This CDR3 is 15 amino acids long. The CDR3 is CASSLGLAVTDTQYF. For the CDR3, the DNA is TGTGCCAGCAGCTTAGGCCTAGCGGTAACCGATACGCAGTATTTT.

This chain links TRBV30 with TRBJ2-3; 14 positions match TRBD2. The V gene's germline CDR1 is GTSNPN and CDR2 SVGIG (reference sequence). The trim removed 1 base at V and 1 base at J, leaving 4 bases unmatched. This CDR3 has 17 residues. CDR3 loop: CAWSAGGLAGGTDTQYF. The CDR3 DNA reads TGTGCCTGGAGTGCAGGGGGACTAGCGGGGGGCACAGATACGCAGTATTTT.

The V call is TRBV27, the J call TRBJ2-1; D gene unclear. The germline V gene encodes CDR1 MNHEY and CDR2 SMNVEV (reference sequence). Trimming took 0 bases from V and 1 from J, leaving 4 bases between them. This CDR3 spans 14 amino acids. The CDR3 loop is CASSLSGSYNEQFF. The CDR3 coding sequence is TGTGCCAGCAGTTTATCAGGTTCCTACAATGAGCAGTTCTTC.

Concerning this clone itself: At one end the junction does not follow the germline gene, possibly because of a read error. This chain joins TRBV7-6 and TRBJ2-1; tentative D call: TRBD2 (5 bases). Germline V gene sequence: CDR1 SGHVS, CDR2 FNYEAQ. The CDR3 length is 15 residues. Here the CDR3 DNA reads TGTGCCAGCAGCCTAGCCCCGGGTGCGTACAATGAGCAGTTCTTC. Protein product: CASSLAPGAYNEQFF.

This clone was observed a handful of times. This chain connects TRBV7-2 to TRBJ2-1; no clear D. Trimming stripped 5 bases from V and 9 bases from J, with 8 bases between. This CDR3 spans 11 amino acids. Germline V gene lookup returns CDR1 SGHTA and CDR2 FQGNSA. Written as DNA, the CDR3 is TGTGCCAGCAGCCCCAGGAGTGAGCAGTTCTTC. Its translation: CASSPRSEQFF.

V usage is TRBV19 and J usage is TRBJ2-1; 7 positions agree with TRBD1. The CDR3 sequence is 14 residues long. The J segment lost 5 bases and the V segment lost 5 bases, leaving 6 bases of the junction unmatched. Germline V gene sequence: CDR1 LNHDA, CDR2 SQIVND (reference sequence). The DNA of the CDR3 is TGTGCCAGTAGTCAGACAGGGAAGGACAATGAGCAGTTCTTC. It yields the protein CASSQTGKDNEQFF.

The rearrangement uses TRBV25-1 and TRBJ2-7; 8 bases agree with TRBD2. V shed 6 bases and J 0 bases; nucleotides not matched to a gene: 4. Germline assignment: CDR1 MGHDK and CDR2 SYGVNS. The CDR3 consists of 14 residues. This CDR3 reads CASSGGGSSYEQYF. The CDR3 DNA is TGTGCCAGCAGCGGGGGGGGTAGCTCCTACGAGCAGTACTTC.

The chain carries TRBV11-1 and TRBJ2-6; D remains ambiguous. This CDR3 spans 15 amino acids. Per the germline V gene, CDR1 is SGHAT and CDR2 is FQDESV (reference sequence). Trimming left V 6 bases short and J 2 bases short, with 11 bases between. The CDR3 nucleotides are TGTGCCAGCAGACCTACGGCAGCTGGGGCCAACGTCCTGACTTTC. It yields the protein CASRPTAAGANVLTF.

J is TRBJ1-1 and V is TRBV6-1, with 8 bases aligning to TRBD1. Looked up from germline, CDR1 is MNHNS and CDR2 is SASEGT. CDR3 size: 15 residues. V lost 4 bases and J lost 5; bases outside the gene matches: 9. The CDR3, as DNA: TGTGCCAGCAGTGCCGGACAGGGCTGGGGAACTGAAGCTTTCTTT. Residues: CASSAGQGWGTEAFF.

V usage is TRBV25-1 and J usage is TRBJ2-7; 10 bases align to TRBD1. J gave up 0 bases and V 6 bases, and 2 bases lay outside the gene matches. The CDR3 runs 14 residues. Germline-derived CDR1 and CDR2 are MGHDK and SYGVNS. Here the CDR3 reads CASRRTGGSYEQYF. CDR3 DNA sequence: TGTGCCAGCAGAAGGACAGGGGGCTCCTACGAGCAGTACTTC.

This clone has a handful of counts. The chain has TRBV9 and TRBJ1-2; D unclear. Between the trimmed V and J ends, which lost 0 bases and 0 bases, there was a span of 3 bases. This CDR3 has 13 amino acids. Germline CDR1 is SGDLS and CDR2 is YYNGEE. The CDR3 sequence: CASSVAPNYGYTF. The CDR3 DNA follows: TGTGCCAGCAGCGTAGCGCCTAACTATGGCTACACCTTC. Together with reference TRBV9 and TRBJ1-2, the CDR3 gives the full variable domain: DSGVTQTPKHLITATGQRVTLRCSPRSGDLSVYWYQQSLDQGLQFLIQYYNGEERAKGNILERFSAQQFPDLHSELNLSSLELGDSALYFCASSVAPNYGYTFGSGTRLTVV.

CDR3 DNA sequence: TGTGCCAGTAGTATGGACCCTGGTCACAATGAGCAGTTCTTC. Translation gives CASSMDPGHNEQFF. The chain carries TRBV19 and TRBJ2-1; D gene uncertain. Trimming took 3 bases from V and 5 from J, leaving 11 bases between them. This CDR3 region has 14 residues. Germline-derived CDR1 and CDR2 are LNHDA and SQIVND (reference sequence).

V and J are TRBV7-9 and TRBJ1-2; 8 bases are a match to TRBD1. This CDR3 comprises 13 residues. Per the germline V gene, CDR1 is SEHNR and CDR2 is FQNEAQ (reference sequence). With 4 bases clipped from V and 7 bases from J, the junction kept 5 bases outside the gene matches. In nucleotides, the CDR3 is TGTGCCAGCAGCTCGGCAGGGGGCCCTGGCTACACCTTC. Translated, it gives CASSSAGGPGYTF.

J is TRBJ1-5 and V is TRBV5-1; the D gene is possibly TRBD1 (5 bases). Germline V gene sequence: CDR1 SGHRS, CDR2 YFSETQ. Trimming stripped 0 bases from V and 3 bases from J, with 10 bases between. The CDR3 length is 15 residues. The CDR3 protein is CASSLGAGFNQPQHF. Written as DNA, the CDR3 is TGCGCCAGCAGCTTGGGGGCAGGGTTCAATCAGCCCCAGCATTTT.

V usage is TRBV7-9 and J usage is TRBJ1-1, with a weak D call TRBD1 (5 bases). CDR3 size: 13 residues. Per the germline V gene, CDR1 is SEHNR and CDR2 is FQNEAQ (reference sequence). V shed 5 bases and J shed 0 bases, with 7 bases lying between them. CDR3 residues: CASSQQVNTEAFF. In nucleotides, the CDR3 is TGTGCCAGCAGCCAACAGGTGAACACTGAAGCTTTCTTT.

The genes are TRBV9 and TRBJ1-3, with TRBD1 identical over 7 bases. The CDR3 runs to 17 residues. Per germline, CDR1 SGDLS and CDR2 YYNGEE. Trimming cost V 3 bases and J 4 bases; bases outside gene matches: 13. CDR3 in DNA: TGTGCCAGCAGCGCCTTAATTGAGGGGGCTCCAGGAAACACCATATATTTT. Its translation is CASSALIEGAPGNTIYF. The full variable domain, in which reference TRBV9 and TRBJ1-3 provide the parts outside the CDR3, is DSGVTQTPKHLITATGQRVTLRCSPRSGDLSVYWYQQSLDQGLQFLIQYYNGEERAKGNILERFSAQQFPDLHSELNLSSLELGDSALYFCASSALIEGAPGNTIYFGEGSWLTVV.

This clone was found once. CDR3 nucleotide sequence: TGCAGCGTTACAGGCGTGGGCGCCCAGTACTTC. Amino acid sequence: CSVTGVGAQYF. The chain carries TRBV29-1 and TRBJ2-5; D is possibly TRBD1 (5 bases). Germline V gives CDR1 SQVTM, CDR2 ANQGSEA. Trimming cost V 5 bases and J 9 bases, with 13 bases left between them. The CDR3 is made up of 11 amino acids.

The chain uses TRBV7-2 and TRBJ1-2, with a tentative D call TRBD1 (6 bases). The germline gives CDR1 SGHTA, CDR2 FQGNSA. V lost 4 bases, J lost 4 bases, and 19 bases lay in between. The CDR3 runs 16 residues. CDR3 sequence (DNA): TGTGCCAGCAGCTCCCAACCGACAGGCGCGGGCTATGGCTACACCTTC. Its protein is CASSSQPTGAGYGYTF.

This clone was counted once. The rearrangement joins TRBV19 to TRBJ1-1; unclear D gene. The V and J ends lost 1 base and 1 base respectively, with 4 bases between them. The CDR3 loop spans 13 amino acids. Germline V gene data show CDR1 as LNHDA and CDR2 as SQIVND (reference sequence). CDR3 coding DNA: TGTGCCAGTAGTATAGGCAAGAACACTGAAGCTTTCTTT. As protein: CASSIGKNTEAFF.

CDR3 DNA sequence: TGTGCCAGTAGTATAGGGACTATGGGCACCGGGGAGCTGTTTTTT. Its translation: CASSIGTMGTGELFF. V is TRBV19 and J is TRBJ2-2; the D gene is possibly TRBD2 (6 bases). Germline V CDR1 and CDR2: LNHDA, SQIVND (reference sequence). V lost 1 base and J 4 bases, leaving 10 bases between the germline ends. This CDR3 comprises 15 residues.

The chain uses TRBV15 and TRBJ2-2; D not resolved. This CDR3 contains 14 residues. Germline V gene data show CDR1 as LNHNV and CDR2 as YYDKDF (reference sequence). Trimming stripped 0 bases from V and 2 bases from J, with 4 bases between. This CDR3 reads CATSREVNTGELFF. The CDR3 coding sequence is TGTGCCACCAGCAGAGAGGTCAACACCGGGGAGCTGTTTTTT.

This clone was detected many times. The chain is built from TRBV2 and TRBJ1-5; D call uncertain. Germline V CDR1 and CDR2: SNHLY, FYNNEI. V was pared by 3 bases and J by 0 bases, with 9 bases between. The CDR3 is 15 amino acids. The CDR3 spells CASSDAPNSNQPQHF. In nucleotides, the CDR3 is TGTGCCAGCAGTGATGCACCTAATAGCAATCAGCCCCAGCATTTT.

The chain carries TRBV5-6 and TRBJ1-1; D is unresolved. The CDR3 extends over 14 amino acids. Germline V gene lookup returns CDR1 SGHDT and CDR2 YYEEEE. Between the trimmed V and J ends, which lost 4 bases and 10 bases, there was a span of 20 bases. The CDR3 sequence is CASSPTGPPTAAFF. CDR3 in DNA: TGTGCCAGCAGCCCAACCGGACCCCCCACAGCAGCTTTCTTT.

J is TRBJ1-4 and V is TRBV7-8; unclear D gene. Trimming pared 0 bases from V and 0 bases from J, leaving 5 bases between. This CDR3 contains 15 residues. CDR1 and CDR2 from the germline V gene are SGHVS and FQNEAQ. CDR3 sequence (DNA): TGTGCCAGCAGCTTAGCGGGTGCAACTAATGAAAAACTGTTTTTT. It translates to CASSLAGATNEKLFF.

The J gene is TRBJ2-3, the V gene TRBV6-1; weak D call: TRBD1 (5 bases). Germline lookup yields CDR1 MNHNS and CDR2 SASEGT. V was trimmed by 4 bases and J by 0 bases, leaving 17 bases between them. The CDR3 has 17 amino acids. Written as DNA, the CDR3 is TGTGCCAGCAGTGCCCGACAGAAATCTACTAGCACAGATACGCAGTATTTT. The encoded protein is CASSARQKSTSTDTQYF.